The next 24 T cell receptor beta chains were all read from a single sample in a study of cytomegalovirus exposure and HLA in healthy donors. This PCR relied on a set of 60 Vbeta primers and 13 Jbeta primers. Here immunoSEQ multiplex PCR was the method, and the copy in TCRdb shows in-frame clones only, minus some. The table has some 130,000 clones, roughly 80% seen once. The sequenced sample was PBMCs. These receptors were collected from a female donor in good health and CMV-seronegative.

The chain is built from TRBV19 and TRBJ2-7, with D tentatively TRBD2 (6 bases). Germline values: CDR1 LNHDA, CDR2 SQIVND (reference sequence). There are 13 residues in the CDR3. The V and J ends lost 5 bases and 7 bases respectively, with 15 bases between them. The CDR3 region has the DNA TGTGCCAGTAGTCCGGGACCCGCGGGGGAGCAGTACTTC. This codes for CASSPGPAGEQYF.

This clone was counted between two and nine times. The chain joins TRBV27 to TRBJ2-7; 7 bases match TRBD2. This CDR3 spans 16 amino acids. Germline V gene sequence: CDR1 MNHEY, CDR2 SMNVEV (reference sequence). V shed 2 bases and J 1 base; nucleotides not matched to a gene: 8. The DNA for the CDR3 is TGTGCCAGCAGTTTAACTTTGACTAGCCCATCCTACGAGCAGTACTTC. Amino acid sequence: CASSLTLTSPSYEQYF.

CDR3 nucleotide sequence: TGTGCCAGCAGCTCCAAGGGGTACAGACTCACAGATACGCAGTATTTT. It is translated as CASSSKGYRLTDTQYF. The J gene is TRBJ2-3, the V gene TRBV7-9, with D possibly TRBD1 on 5 matching bases. Germline CDR1 is SEHNR and CDR2 is FQNEAQ (reference sequence). CDR3 length equals 16 residues. The germline V and J ends were trimmed by 4 bases and 2 bases, with 16 bases remaining between them.

The chain couples TRBV4-2 to TRBJ1-1; 11 bases are a match to TRBD1. V lost 3 bases and J lost 2; bases outside the gene matches: 11. There are 18 residues in the CDR3. Germline CDR1 and CDR2: LGHNA and YNFKEQ. CDR3 DNA: TGTGCCAGCAGCCAGATATTGGACAGGGGGCTCGTAAACACTGAAGCTTTCTTT. It yields the protein CASSQILDRGLVNTEAFF.

The genes are TRBV2 and TRBJ1-1; D may be TRBD1 (6 bases). The germline V gene has CDR1 SNHLY and CDR2 FYNNEI. This CDR3 is built from 13 residues. Trimming took off 8 bases at V and 2 bases at J, with 12 bases between the two ends. The CDR3 loop reads CASARGGNTEAFF. The CDR3 region has the DNA TGTGCCAGCGCTAGGGGGGGCAACACTGAAGCTTTCTTT.

The chain combines TRBV6-6 with TRBJ2-7; D gene unclear. This CDR3 is built from 12 residues. V was trimmed by 11 bases and J by 0 bases, leaving 11 bases between them. Per germline, CDR1 MNHNY and CDR2 SVGAGI (reference sequence). The CDR3: CASAASSYEQYF. DNA for the CDR3: TGTGCCTCGGCGGCTAGCTCCTACGAGCAGTACTTC.

Written as DNA, the CDR3 is TGTGCCAGCAGTTCCGGCGGTCATGACCGGGAGCTGTTTTTT. Translating it yields CASSSGGHDRELFF. This chain connects TRBV28 to TRBJ2-2; D unclear. V lost 4 bases to trimming and J lost 9 bases, with 15 bases between them. The CDR3 runs 14 residues. Germline CDR1 and CDR2: MDHEN and SYDVKM.

This chain links TRBV13 with TRBJ2-3; D remains ambiguous. The length of the CDR3 is 12 residues. Germline lookup yields CDR1 PRHDT and CDR2 FYEKMQ (reference sequence). Trimming stripped 5 bases from V and 2 bases from J, with 5 bases between. CDR3 sequence reads: CASSPFTDTQYF. CDR3 DNA sequence: TGTGCCAGCAGCCCTTTCACAGATACGCAGTATTTT.

This chain uses TRBV30 with TRBJ2-1; D gene ambiguous. The CDR3 covers 12 residues. Trimming removed 5 bases from V and 4 bases from J, with 9 bases in between. Germline CDR1 GTSNPN, CDR2 SVGIG (reference sequence). CDR3 sequence: CAWSQLYNEQFF. As DNA, the CDR3 is TGTGCCTGGTCACAGCTTTACAATGAGCAGTTCTTC.

About this clone itself: A much larger clone differs by one base, so this may be a read error. CDR3 DNA: TGTGCCAGCAGCCAAGGGATCGGCGGGAGGGCGGGTGAGCAGTTCTTC. As protein: CASSQGIGGRAGEQFF. The gene calls are TRBV4-2 and TRBJ2-1, with TRBD2 matching 9 bases. CDR1 and CDR2 (germline): LGHNA, YNFKEQ. This CDR3 has 16 residues. The J segment lost 9 bases and the V segment lost 1 base, leaving 10 bases of the junction unmatched.

This rearrangement joins TRBV6-1 to TRBJ1-1, with a tentative D call TRBD1 (5 bases). The V end was cut by 4 bases, the J end by 5 bases, with 14 bases between. The CDR3 is 14 residues long. The V gene's germline CDR1 is MNHNS and CDR2 SASEGT. The CDR3 coding sequence is TGTGCCAGCAGTGCAACGGGAGAGGGGACTGAAGCTTTCTTT. This codes for CASSATGEGTEAFF.

This sequence joins TRBV6-6 and TRBJ1-1, with no clear D. V was cut by 2 bases and J by 3 bases, with 10 bases left in between. The V gene's germline CDR1 is MNHNY and CDR2 SVGAGI (reference sequence). The CDR3 is 14 residues long. This CDR3 is CASSYEPGDTEAFF. CDR3 sequence (DNA): TGTGCCAGCAGTTACGAACCCGGGGACACTGAAGCTTTCTTT.

The rearrangement uses TRBV6-5 and TRBJ1-1, with no clear D. Germline V lookup: CDR1 MNHEY, CDR2 SVGAGI. Trimming shortened V by 0 bases and J by 0 bases, and 8 bases separated the two germline ends. This CDR3 comprises 15 residues. CDR3 bases: TGTGCCAGCAGTTACTCGAACAGAATGAACACTGAAGCTTTCTTT. Amino acids: CASSYSNRMNTEAFF.

CDR3 DNA: TGTGCCAGCAGTACCAGGGAGGACGGCCCCATGAACACTGAAGCTTTCTTT. Translation: CASSTREDGPMNTEAFF. The gene calls are TRBV28 and TRBJ1-1; D may be TRBD1 (5 bases). V shed 5 bases and J shed 0 bases, with 19 bases lying between them. The CDR3 spans 17 residues. Germline loops: CDR1 MDHEN, CDR2 SYDVKM.

This clone was picked up a small number of times. The V call is TRBV5-1, the J call TRBJ2-7, with 11 nucleotides matching TRBD2. Germline V lookup: CDR1 SGHRS, CDR2 YFSETQ. This CDR3 has 15 residues. J was trimmed by 3 bases and V by 2 bases; bases with no gene match: 4. CDR3 sequence reads: CASSLVAGGYYEQYF. Here the CDR3 DNA reads TGCGCCAGCAGCTTAGTAGCGGGAGGGTACTACGAGCAGTACTTC.

The chain uses TRBV6-1 and TRBJ1-4, with D possibly matching TRBD1 (6 bases). Trimming shortened V by 7 bases and J by 5 bases, and 14 bases separated the two germline ends. From germline, CDR1 is MNHNS and CDR2 SASEGT. The CDR3 sequence is 14 residues long. This CDR3 is CASTKTGWNEKLFF. CDR3 coding DNA: TGTGCCAGCACCAAGACAGGATGGAATGAAAAACTGTTTTTT.

This clone occurred a few times. V and J are TRBV7-2 and TRBJ2-1, with TRBD2 identical over 9 bases. Trimming removed 1 base from V and 3 bases from J; junction bases left unmatched: 4. The CDR3 is 16 amino acids. Per germline, CDR1 SGHTA and CDR2 FQGNSA. In DNA form, the CDR3 reads TGTGCCAGCAGCTTAGTAAGACTAGCGGTCTACAATGAGCAGTTCTTC. Its protein is CASSLVRLAVYNEQFF.

The V gene is TRBV28, the J gene TRBJ2-5, with D possibly being TRBD1 (5 bases). In germline, CDR1 is MDHEN, CDR2 SYDVKM. The CDR3 is 14 residues long. Trimming took 2 bases from V and 1 from J, leaving 8 bases between them. CDR3 sequence reads: CASSLRGLQETQYF. In DNA, the CDR3 is TGTGCCAGCAGTTTAAGGGGCCTCCAAGAGACCCAGTACTTC.

The chain couples TRBV4-3 to TRBJ1-2; a possible D gene is TRBD1 (6 bases). The CDR3 length is 15 residues. The germline V gene has CDR1 LGHNA and CDR2 YSLEER. The V end was cut by 0 bases, the J end by 4 bases, with 12 bases between. CDR3 amino acids: CASSQEGGGGYGYTF. DNA of the CDR3: TGCGCCAGCAGCCAAGAAGGGGGGGGCGGCTATGGCTACACCTTC.

For the CDR3, the DNA is TGTGCCAGCAGTGCGTTGAACACCGGGGAGCTGTTTTTT. This gives the protein CASSALNTGELFF. This sequence joins TRBV6-6 and TRBJ2-2; D unclear. This CDR3 has 13 amino acids. Germline V CDR1 and CDR2: MNHNY, SVGAGI (reference sequence). V lost 5 bases and J 1 base, leaving 5 bases between the germline ends.

The chain is built from TRBV4-3 and TRBJ2-3; 7 bases line up with TRBD1. Unmatched junction bases numbered 10, after V lost 0 bases and J lost 4 bases. This CDR3 is built from 17 residues. Germline V gives CDR1 LGHNA, CDR2 YSLEER. The CDR3 loop is CASSQDPPRQGADTQYF. The CDR3 DNA reads as TGCGCCAGCAGCCAAGACCCCCCTCGACAGGGTGCAGATACGCAGTATTTT.

This rearrangement joins TRBV5-5 to TRBJ1-1, with 7 bases that match TRBD1. CDR3 length: 14 residues. Germline V lookup: CDR1 SGHKS, CDR2 YYEKEE (reference sequence). The junction had 9 bases not matched to a gene; V was cut back by 4 bases and J by 6 bases. Here the CDR3 DNA reads TGTGCCAGCAGCCACGGACAGGTAGCCCCTGAAGCTTTCTTT. This translates into CASSHGQVAPEAFF.

This sequence joins TRBV29-1 and TRBJ2-4; 10 bases align to TRBD1. Germline-derived CDR1 and CDR2 are SQVTM and ANQGSEA. The CDR3 is 14 amino acids. The trim removed 6 bases at V and 5 bases at J, leaving 7 bases unmatched. The CDR3 DNA is TGCAGCGTCCGACAGGGGGCTGGGGAAAACATTCAGTACTTC. Its translation: CSVRQGAGENIQYF.

This chain joins TRBV4-1 and TRBJ2-1; 12 bases fit TRBD2. CDR1 is MGHRA, CDR2 YSYEKL, per germline. The CDR3 has 18 residues. With 0 bases clipped from V and 7 bases from J, the junction kept 10 bases outside the gene matches. The CDR3 sequence is CASSQDWAPSGRGNEQFF. The CDR3 coding sequence is TGCGCCAGCAGCCAAGATTGGGCCCCTAGCGGGAGGGGGAATGAGCAGTTCTTC.